These 8 T cell receptor beta chains share one sample of origin, sequenced in a study of T cells in Graves' hyperthyroidism and ophthalmopathy. Amplification of TCR beta CDR3 regions used RNA as the template. The study used the HTBI primer set for a first-round RT-PCR of the TCR CDR3. MiXCR, applied by TCRdb to the multiplex PCR reads, yields one record per CDR3 protein. The table includes more than 350,000 distinct CDR3 sequences, under 15% detected once. Sequenced sample: blood. The source of these receptors is a woman aged 25 to 45 with Graves' hyperthyroidism.

The chain couples TRBV29-1 to TRBJ2-1; D uncertain. V gave up 4 bases and J gave up 9 bases, with 10 bases separating them. The CDR3 runs 11 residues. Looked up from germline, CDR1 is SQVTM and CDR2 is ANQGSEA. The CDR3 DNA reads as TGCAGCGTTGCGGGTTTCGGTGAGCAGTTCTTC. Translating it yields CSVAGFGEQFF.

This clonotype was detected only a few times. The V call is TRBV6-1, the J call TRBJ2-7; D is unclear. Germline V lookup: CDR1 MNHNS, CDR2 SASEGT. The CDR3 totals 12 residues. Trimming removed 2 bases from V and 6 bases from J, with 8 bases in between. The CDR3 loop reads CASSELRAEQYF. Here the CDR3 DNA reads TGTGCCAGCAGTGAACTCCGAGCCGAGCAGTACTTC.

This clonotype showed up many times. CDR3 sequence reads: CASSLYPGIGTEAFF. For the CDR3, the DNA is TGTGCCAGCAGTTTATACCCAGGGATCGGCACTGAAGCTTTCTTT. V and J are TRBV28 and TRBJ1-1, with a tentative D call TRBD1 (5 bases). V was shortened by 1 base and J by 4 bases, with 13 bases between the two germline ends. The germline V gene has CDR1 MDHEN and CDR2 SYDVKM. CDR3 length equals 15 residues.

Comment on this clonotype: Just one base apart from a much larger clone, this may be a read error. This chain uses TRBV30 with TRBJ2-5; D call uncertain. The V gene's germline CDR1 is GTSNPN and CDR2 SVGIG (reference sequence). CDR3 size: 11 residues. CDR3 residues: CVWSVQETQYF. CDR3 DNA sequence: TGTGTCTGGAGTGTCCAAGAGACCCAGTACTTC.

At least ten counts were recorded for this clonotype. The chain uses TRBV5-1 and TRBJ2-3; 9 bases fit TRBD2. Trimming cost V 4 bases and J 6 bases; bases outside gene matches: 12. Germline loops: CDR1 SGHRS, CDR2 YFSETQ. This CDR3 is 16 amino acids long. In DNA form, the CDR3 reads TGCGCCAGCAGCCCCAGGCCTAGCGGGACTGGTGATACGCAGTATTTT. It translates to CASSPRPSGTGDTQYF.

This clonotype turned up a few times. The chain uses TRBV24-1 and TRBJ2-1, with D possibly matching TRBD2 (5 bases). The CDR3 runs 12 residues. In germline, CDR1 is KGHDR, CDR2 SFDVKD. Trimming pared 9 bases from V and 8 bases from J, leaving 13 bases between. CDR3 amino acids: CATQGSGYEQFF. For the CDR3, the DNA is TGTGCCACCCAAGGTTCGGGGTATGAGCAGTTCTTC.

Ten or more counts support this clonotype. The chain couples TRBV28 to TRBJ1-1; 8 nucleotides line up with TRBD1. The V gene's germline CDR1 is MDHEN and CDR2 SYDVKM. The CDR3 sequence is 14 residues long. V was clipped by 6 bases and J by 10 bases; unmatched bases: 13. CDR3 loop: CASSTPDRAFVAFF. The CDR3 DNA follows: TGTGCCAGCAGCACCCCGGACAGGGCGTTCGTAGCTTTCTTT.

This clonotype is a singleton in its sample. The V call is TRBV25-1, the J call TRBJ1-3, with 7 nucleotides matching TRBD1. The CDR3 sequence is 15 residues long. CDR1 and CDR2 (germline): MGHDK, SYGVNS. Trimming took 6 bases from V and 2 from J; bases not matched to a gene: 7. The CDR3 is CASRSPGTAGNTIYF. DNA for the CDR3: TGTGCCAGCAGAAGCCCGGGGACAGCTGGAAACACCATATATTTT.